Described below is a single T cell receptor beta chain sequence and its context. Its antigen remains unidentified. The CDR3 runs 11 residues. Germline CDR1 KGHSH, CDR2 LQKENI. Trimming removed 2 bases from V and 6 bases from J, with 4 bases in between. TCRdb recomputed calls from the 5' RACE reads with MiXCR, one row per CDR3 protein. The data show approximately 890,000 distinct CDR3 sequences, 9% to 15% seen once. The record originates from a study of identical twins. Study-wide results and caveats: For out-of-frame alpha sequences shared by twins, low generation probability was in excess. Twins' excess sharing was less marked for out-of-frame beta sequences. The models systematically underestimated how much out-of-frame TCR alpha was shared in monozygotic twins.

A further study also used this sample, focusing on yellow fever vaccine responses in identical twins.

The V and J genes are TRBV18 and TRBJ2-5; no reliable D call. Sequenced input: PBMCs. This receptor was obtained from a woman in her late teens or twenties in good health. CDR3 nucleotide sequence: TGTGCCAGCTCACCAGCACAGACCCAGTACTTC. Protein sequence: CASSPAQTQYF.